This passage covers 20 T cell receptor beta chains from one sample sequenced in a study of T cell repertoires in cytomegalovirus infection. No antigen has been identified for these receptors. MiXCR, run by TCRdb on the reads, gives a single entry per CDR3 protein. The sample consists of approximately 350,000 distinct CDR3 sequences, roughly a third of them appearing once. This material consisted of cultured PBMCs, taken from culture after CMV antigen stimulation. The receptor set was obtained from a human donor in good health (CMV status not recorded). Some clones in this sample may be carry-over from other donors' samples.

The sample holds many counts of this clonotype. This chain connects TRBV7-2 to TRBJ2-3; D is possibly TRBD2 (6 bases). Germline V gives CDR1 SGHTA, CDR2 FQGNSA. V was cut by 3 bases and J by 0 bases, with 13 bases left in between. There are 16 residues in the CDR3. The CDR3 nucleotides are TGTGCCAGCAGCTTCAAGCGGGCCTACAGCACAGATACGCAGTATTTT. Amino acids: CASSFKRAYSTDTQYF.

The chain employs TRBV6-6 and TRBJ1-2; the D gene is possibly TRBD1 (6 bases). Germline V gives CDR1 MNHNY, CDR2 SVGAGI (reference sequence). The CDR3 is made up of 15 amino acids. With 6 bases removed from V and 4 bases from J, the gap between germline ends came to 18 bases. The CDR3 reads CASSRRLRTAYGYTF. The CDR3 region has the DNA TGTGCCAGCAGCCGCCGCCTTAGGACAGCCTATGGCTACACCTTC.

This sequence joins TRBV10-3 and TRBJ2-3; the D call may be TRBD1 or TRBD2 (5 bases each). This CDR3 is 12 amino acids long. Germline loops: CDR1 ENHRY, CDR2 SYGVKD. V was trimmed by 10 bases and J by 0 bases, leaving 8 bases between them. In DNA, the CDR3 is TGTGCCACCAGGGACAGCACAGATACGCAGTATTTT. Protein sequence: CATRDSTDTQYF.

This clonotype has a count of ten or more. The rearrangement joins TRBV2 to TRBJ2-7; TRBD2 agrees at 13 bases. V lost 5 bases, J lost 12 bases, and 4 bases stayed unmatched. CDR1 SNHLY and CDR2 FYNNEI come from the germline V gene. This CDR3 region has 12 residues. The CDR3 sequence is CASSPGLAGLYV. DNA of the CDR3: TGTGCCAGCAGTCCGGGACTAGCGGGACTGTACGTC.

The V and J genes are TRBV7-6 and TRBJ2-1, with 8 bases identical to TRBD2. Germline V lookup: CDR1 SGHVS, CDR2 FNYEAQ. This CDR3 region has 14 residues. Trimming took 8 bases from V and 0 from J; bases not matched to a gene: 3. This chain's CDR3 is CASREGSSYNEQFF. The CDR3 nucleotides read TGTGCCAGCCGGGAGGGGAGCTCCTACAATGAGCAGTTCTTC.

This clonotype was found a few times. V gene TRBV29-1 combines with J gene TRBJ1-2; D ambiguous. The germline V gene has CDR1 SQVTM and CDR2 ANQGSEA. Trimming stripped 4 bases from V and 2 bases from J, with 14 bases between. The CDR3 contains 14 residues. The CDR3 region has the DNA TGCAGCGTTGTGCCCGGGTCCGGGAACTATGGCTACACCTTC. Translating gives CSVVPGSGNYGYTF.

The V gene is TRBV5-4, the J gene TRBJ1-5; 7 bases map to TRBD1. Trimming took 7 bases from V and 4 from J; bases not matched to a gene: 20. The CDR3 has 18 amino acids. Germline values: CDR1 SGHNT, CDR2 YYREEE (reference sequence). In DNA, the CDR3 is TGTGCCAGCCCGACAGGGAGATTTAGAACCTCCCGGAATCAGCCCCAGCATTTT. Protein sequence: CASPTGRFRTSRNQPQHF.

This clonotype was found a few times. The chain recombines TRBV4-3 with TRBJ2-2, with 10 bases matching TRBD1. The CDR3 contains 16 residues. After removal of 1 base from V and 6 bases from J, the junction contained 5 bases not matched to a gene. Germline CDR1 reads LGHNA; CDR2 reads YSLEER. The CDR3 region is CASSQVPGQGPGELFF. The CDR3 bases are TGCGCCAGCAGCCAAGTGCCGGGACAGGGGCCCGGGGAGCTGTTTTTT.

In its sample, this clonotype was seen a few times. This chain connects TRBV7-2 to TRBJ2-7; D gene uncertain. This CDR3 has 13 residues. Germline V gives CDR1 SGHTA, CDR2 FQGNSA. V was shortened by 0 bases and J by 11 bases, with 14 bases between the two germline ends. CDR3 in amino acids: CASSLALGRGKYF. CDR3 DNA: TGTGCCAGCAGCTTAGCGCTAGGCCGAGGAAAGTACTTC.

The J gene is TRBJ2-7, the V gene TRBV7-2, with no clear D. Trimming cost V 2 bases and J 1 base, with 6 bases left between them. The CDR3 consists of 13 residues. In germline, CDR1 is SGHTA, CDR2 FQGNSA. The CDR3 region has the DNA TGTGCCAGCAGCTTACACTCATCCTACGAGCAGTACGTC. Protein: CASSLHSSYEQYV.

The genes are TRBV11-2 and TRBJ2-3; TRBD1 might be the D (6 bases). The CDR3 covers 15 residues. V lost 2 bases, J lost 3 bases, and 12 bases lay in between. Germline V lookup: CDR1 SGHAT, CDR2 FQNNGV. The chain's CDR3 is CASSLSIRGTDTQYF. In DNA form, the CDR3 reads TGTGCCAGCAGCTTAAGCATCAGGGGTACAGATACGCAGTATTTT.

V and J are TRBV6-6 and TRBJ1-1; D uncertain. Germline loops: CDR1 MNHNY, CDR2 SVGAGI (reference sequence). This CDR3 spans 11 amino acids. V gave up 7 bases and J gave up 1 base, with 4 bases separating them. Written as DNA, the CDR3 is TGTGCCAGCACTGAGAACACTGAAGCTTTCTTT. Protein sequence: CASTENTEAFF.

This clonotype was recorded a few times. The CDR3 spells CASGRYWDRANTEAFF. CDR3 DNA: TGCGCCAGCGGAAGGTATTGGGACAGGGCAAACACTGAAGCTTTCTTT. V usage is TRBV4-1 and J usage is TRBJ1-1, with TRBD1 identical over 9 bases. The ends lost 8 bases at V and 2 bases at J; junction bases unmatched: 12. This CDR3 region has 16 residues. Germline loops: CDR1 MGHRA, CDR2 YSYEKL.

This chain links TRBV7-6 with TRBJ2-2; no firm D call. Trimming removed 5 bases from V and 1 base from J, with 11 bases in between. From germline, CDR1 is SGHVS and CDR2 FNYEAQ. This CDR3 contains 15 residues. CDR3 DNA: TGTGCCAGCAGCCAGTTATGGCAGAACACCGGGGAGCTGTTTTTT. It codes for CASSQLWQNTGELFF.

The table lists this clonotype with a few counts. V and J are TRBV30 and TRBJ2-5, with D unclear. The length of the CDR3 is 12 residues. The germline V gene encodes CDR1 GTSNPN and CDR2 SVGIG (reference sequence). V shed 2 bases and J shed 0 bases, with 4 bases lying between them. CDR3 nucleotide sequence: TGTGCCTGGAGTCGACACCAAGAGACCCAGTACTTC. Protein product: CAWSRHQETQYF. The full variable domain, completed using reference TRBV30 and TRBJ2-5, is SQTIHQWPATLVQPVGSPLSLECTVEGTSNPNLYWYRQAAGRGLQLLFYSVGIGQISSEVPQNLSASRPQDRQFILSSKKLLLSDSGFYLCAWSRHQETQYFGPGTRLLVL.

This chain links TRBV11-2 with TRBJ2-1, with D possibly being TRBD2 (6 bases). With 4 bases removed from V and 7 bases from J, the gap between germline ends came to 20 bases. The CDR3 spans 16 residues. CDR1 and CDR2 (germline): SGHAT, FQNNGV. The chain's CDR3 is CASSSWTKNTGNEQFF. The CDR3 coding sequence is TGTGCCAGCAGCTCCTGGACTAAGAATACTGGAAATGAGCAGTTCTTC.

The V call is TRBV28, the J call TRBJ2-3, with 12 bases aligning to TRBD1. The CDR3 has 17 amino acids. V dropped 6 bases and J dropped 4; count of bases not matched to a gene: 11. The germline CDR1 and CDR2 sequences are MDHEN and SYDVKM. CDR3 nucleotide sequence: TGTGCCAGCAGCCCCATGGGACAGGGGGCGCGACCAGATACGCAGTATTTT. Translating gives CASSPMGQGARPDTQYF. The complete variable domain, with remaining parts taken from reference TRBV28 and TRBJ2-3, reads DVKVTQSSRYLVKRTGEKVFLECVQDMDHENMFWYRQDPGLGLRLIYFSYDVKMKEKGDIPEGYSVSREKKERFSLILESASTNQTSMYLCASSPMGQGARPDTQYFGPGTRLTVL.

In this sample, this clonotype turned up once. The chain recombines TRBV18 with TRBJ2-2; D is perhaps TRBD1 (5 bases). The CDR3 has 15 residues. Looked up from germline, CDR1 is KGHSH and CDR2 is LQKENI. Between the trimmed V and J ends, which lost 3 bases and 1 base, there was a span of 9 bases. CDR3 DNA sequence: TGTGCCAGCTCACCTTATACAGGGAACACCGGGGAGCTGTTTTTT. Translated, it gives CASSPYTGNTGELFF.

The rearrangement links TRBV18 to TRBJ2-1, with 7 bases that match TRBD2. The length of the CDR3 is 15 residues. With V trimmed by 3 bases and J by 6 bases, 8 bases remained unmatched. Germline V lookup: CDR1 KGHSH, CDR2 LQKENI. The CDR3 here is CASSPWDGGGNEQFF. The CDR3 region has the DNA TGTGCCAGCTCACCGTGGGACGGCGGGGGCAATGAGCAGTTCTTC.

The rearrangement uses TRBV7-4 and TRBJ2-7; D possibly corresponds to TRBD2 (5 bases). Germline CDR1 reads SGHVT; CDR2 reads SQSDAQ. This CDR3 has 12 amino acids. V was clipped by 5 bases and J by 3 bases, with 8 bases between them. The CDR3 nucleotides are TGTGCCAGCAGCGCTACTAGCTACGAGCAGTACTTC. Translating gives CASSATSYEQYF. Together with reference TRBV7-4 and TRBJ2-7, the CDR3 gives the full variable domain: GAGVSQSPRYKVAKRGRDVALRCDSISGHVTLYWYRQTLGQGSEVLTYSQSDAQRDKSGRPSGRFSAERPERSVSTLKIQRTEQGDSAVYLCASSATSYEQYFGPGTRLTVT.